The 20 T cell receptor beta chains below all came from one sample that was sequenced in a study of CD8+CD57+ T cells in acquired aplastic anemia. Genomic DNA provided the template from which TCR beta VDJ and CDR3 profiles were obtained. TCRdb fed the reads into MiXCR, producing one record per CDR3 protein. The sample lists about 420,000 distinct CDR3 sequences, around 68% occurring once. Sequences were obtained from sorted CD4+, CD8+, or CD8+CD57+ T cells (not recorded which) from PBMCs. The receptors shown here come from a human donor in good health, serving as a control.

As concerns this clonotype: No conserved phenylalanine or tryptophan is present at the end of the CDR3, so a read error is the likely explanation. Because the CDR3's place on the DNA is in doubt, the DNA is left out and the CDR3 is given as listed by TCRdb. The V gene is TRBV7-2, the J gene TRBJ2-7; TRBD1 was called by the table and not checked on the DNA. The germline gives CDR1 SGHTA, CDR2 FQGNSA. The CDR3 has 13 amino acids, counting both end residues. CDR3 in amino acids: CASSSGTGMGSPL.

V is TRBV7-8 and J is TRBJ1-2; possibly TRBD1 for D (6 bases). Between the trimmed V and J ends, which lost 5 bases and 4 bases, there was a span of 23 bases. CDR3 length: 17 amino acids. The germline V gene encodes CDR1 SGHVS and CDR2 FQNEAQ. The DNA for the CDR3 is TGTGCCAGCAGCCACACGACAGGCAATTTACATACCTATGGCTACACCTTC. It translates to CASSHTTGNLHTYGYTF.

This clonotype occurred many times. The rearrangement uses TRBV30 and TRBJ1-6; no reliable D call. Germline-derived CDR1 and CDR2 are GTSNPN and SVGIG (reference sequence). Trimming took off 0 bases at V and 0 bases at J, with 3 bases between the two ends. The CDR3 runs to 14 residues. CDR3 sequence (DNA): TGTGCCTGGAGTGTCGGCTCCTATAATTCACCCCTCCACTTT. Its protein is CAWSVGSYNSPLHF. Full variable domain (remainder filled in from reference TRBV30 and TRBJ1-6): SQTIHQWPATLVQPVGSPLSLECTVEGTSNPNLYWYRQAAGRGLQLLFYSVGIGQISSEVPQNLSASRPQDRQFILSSKKLLLSDSGFYLCAWSVGSYNSPLHFGNGTRLTVT.

This clonotype was found many times. J is TRBJ2-1 and V is TRBV9, with 10 positions matching TRBD2. This CDR3 region has 14 residues. V shed 4 bases, J shed 6 bases, and the junction held 4 bases outside the gene matches. Germline values: CDR1 SGDLS, CDR2 YYNGEE. This CDR3 reads CASSPRLAGNEQFF. The CDR3 DNA is TGTGCCAGCAGCCCACGACTAGCGGGCAATGAGCAGTTCTTC.

This clonotype has only one observation. An end of the junction differs from the germline gene, which may be a read error. The chain has TRBV7-2 and TRBJ1-5; D is uncertain. Per germline, CDR1 SGHTA and CDR2 FQGNSA. The CDR3 has 14 amino acids. CDR3 in amino acids: CASSPEKDAQYYRF. In nucleotides, the CDR3 is TGTGCCAGCAGCCCAGAGAAAGACGCACAGTACTACCGGTTT.

Note on this clonotype: The junction and the germline gene differ at one end; a read error may be behind it. This rearrangement joins TRBV7-2 to TRBJ2-1, with D tentatively TRBD1 (6 bases). The CDR3 extends over 15 amino acids. From germline, CDR1 is SGHTA and CDR2 FQGNSA. In nucleotides, the CDR3 is TGTGCCAGCAGCTTTTACAGGGTCTCCTATAATGAGAAGTTCTTC. The encoded protein is CASSFYRVSYNEKFF.

This sequence joins TRBV10-3 and TRBJ1-4; 7 bases are shared with TRBD1. V dropped 10 bases and J dropped 8; count of bases not matched to a gene: 13. The CDR3 spans 14 residues. The germline CDR1 and CDR2 sequences are ENHRY and SYGVKD. This CDR3 reads CATTVPGGDEKLFF. The DNA of the CDR3 is TGTGCCACCACCGTTCCAGGGGGAGACGAAAAACTGTTTTTT.

As for this clonotype: One junction end does not reproduce the germline sequence, and a read error may be involved. The CDR3 nucleotides read TGTGCCAGCAGCTGGGCAACCTGGAACAATGACTTC. This codes for CASSWATWNNDF. The chain links TRBV7-8 to TRBJ2-7, with unresolved D. Germline CDR1 is SGHVS and CDR2 is FQNEAQ. There are 12 residues in the CDR3.

This clonotype came up many times. The V gene is TRBV5-6, the J gene TRBJ1-1; D call uncertain. V dropped 0 bases and J dropped 6 bases, with 9 bases sitting between them. CDR3 length: 13 amino acids. The V gene's germline CDR1 is SGHDT and CDR2 YYEEEE. CDR3 bases: TGTGCCAGCAGCTTGGTTGAAGGCGCTGAAGCTTTCTTT. Translation: CASSLVEGAEAFF. Combining the CDR3 with reference TRBV5-6 and TRBJ1-1 gives the whole variable domain DAGVTQSPTHLIKTRGQQVTLRCSPKSGHDTVSWYQQALGQGPQFIFQYYEEEERQRGNFPDRFSGHQFPNYSSELNVNALLLGDSALYLCASSLVEGAEAFFGQGTRLTVV.

Remarks on this clonotype: Just one base apart from a much larger clone, this may be a read error. The CDR3 DNA reads TGTGCCGGCAGCTTTCAGGTCTATGGCTACACCTTC. Amino acid sequence: CAGSFQVYGYTF. V is TRBV7-8 and J is TRBJ1-2; no firm D call. This CDR3 is built from 12 residues. In germline, CDR1 is SGHVS, CDR2 FQNEAQ.

A remark on this clonotype: Because the CDR3 is missing its conserved closing phenylalanine or tryptophan, this is likely a read error. The DNA is left out, because the CDR3 cannot be placed on it with certainty; the CDR3 is given as TCRdb lists it. This rearrangement joins TRBV7-2 to TRBJ1-2. CDR1 and CDR2 (germline): SGHTA, FQGNSA. The CDR3 totals 13 residues, both ends included. CDR3 residues: CASSLSGAQDTQY.

In its sample, this clonotype was seen many times. This chain uses TRBV12-3 or TRBV12-4 with TRBJ1-2; D is ambiguous. Trimming shortened V by 3 bases and J by 7 bases, and 18 bases separated the two germline ends. The CDR3 has 15 amino acids. The CDR3 nucleotides are TGTGCCAGCAGTTTTACCCTCAGGTGGGCTGCTGGCTACACCTTC. Amino acid sequence: CASSFTLRWAAGYTF.

As for this clonotype: One end of the junction fails to match germline, which may point to a read error. This chain joins TRBV9 and TRBJ2-3; no clear D gene. Per the germline V gene, CDR1 is SGDLS and CDR2 is YYNGEE. The CDR3 runs 13 residues. The DNA for the CDR3 is TGTGCCAGCAGCGTCAGGAGTCCCTACGAGCAGTACTTT. Translating it yields CASSVRSPYEQYF. The variable domain in full, completed from reference TRBV9 and TRBJ2-3, reads DSGVTQTPKHLITATGQRVTLRCSPRSGDLSVYWYQQSLDQGLQFLIQYYNGEERAKGNILERFSAQQFPDLHSELNLSSLELGDSALYFCASSVRSPYEQYFGPGTRLTVL.

The V gene is TRBV5-5, the J gene TRBJ2-3; D is undetermined. CDR3 length equals 14 residues. Trimming removed 5 bases at V and 1 base at J, with 11 bases between. Germline V gene lookup returns CDR1 SGHKS and CDR2 YYEKEE (reference sequence). In DNA, the CDR3 is TGTGCCAGCAGGTTTGCCGCCGGCACAGATACGCAGTATTTT. Amino acid sequence: CASRFAAGTDTQYF.

This clonotype was picked up one time. This chain connects TRBV6-5 to TRBJ1-6; D remains unclear. Trimming took 0 bases from V and 14 from J, leaving 17 bases between them. Germline V lookup: CDR1 MNHEY, CDR2 SVGAGI. CDR3 length: 15 amino acids. DNA for the CDR3: TGTGCCAGCAGTTACTCGATGTCTCGGGAGCACGCCCTCCACTTT. This translates into CASSYSMSREHALHF.

This clonotype was observed a handful of times. The V and J genes are TRBV6-1 and TRBJ2-5, with D maybe TRBD2 (7 bases). There are 14 residues in the CDR3. Trimming stripped 8 bases from V and 2 bases from J, with 15 bases between. CDR1 MNHNS and CDR2 SASEGT come from the germline V gene. CDR3 in amino acids: CASEGGLTQETQYF. CDR3 nucleotides: TGTGCCAGCGAGGGGGGGCTTACTCAAGAGACCCAGTACTTC.

Concerning this clonotype itself: A junction end diverges from the germline sequence, so it may reflect a read error. The genes are TRBV7-2 and TRBJ1-1; D unresolved. CDR3 size: 13 residues. The germline gives CDR1 SGHTA, CDR2 FQGNSA. CDR3 bases: TGTGCCAGCAGCTTCGCGCTGATCGACACTGAAGCCTTC. It encodes CASSFALIDTEAF. Looking up the rest from reference TRBV7-2 and TRBJ1-1 gives the full variable domain: GAGVSQSPSNKVTEKGKDVELRCDPISGHTALYWYRQSLGQGLEFLIYFQGNSAPDKSGLPSDRFSAERTGGSVSTLTIQRTQQEDSAVYLCASSFALIDTEAFGQGTRLTVV.

This clonotype was observed many times. J is TRBJ1-3 and V is TRBV10-3; D gene ambiguous. In germline, CDR1 is ENHRY, CDR2 SYGVKD. The CDR3 sequence is 11 residues long. Trimming shortened V by 7 bases and J by 8 bases, and 9 bases separated the two germline ends. The CDR3 is CAITIEDTIYF. CDR3 DNA sequence: TGTGCCATCACTATAGAGGACACCATATATTTT.

This clonotype was detected ten times or more. This chain joins TRBV25-1 and TRBJ1-4; 7 nucleotides agree with TRBD1. The germline CDR1 and CDR2 sequences are MGHDK and SYGVNS. With 6 bases clipped from V and 6 bases from J, the junction kept 7 bases outside the gene matches. CDR3 length: 14 residues. The CDR3 region has the DNA TGTGCCAGCAGCTCTGGGACAGACTATGAAAAACTGTTTTTT. Its translation: CASSSGTDYEKLFF.

The chain is built from TRBV20-1 and TRBJ1-1; no reliable D call. The V end lost 3 bases, the J end lost 9 bases, and 17 bases lay between the germline ends. The CDR3 loop spans 13 amino acids. Germline-derived CDR1 and CDR2 are DFQATT and SNEGSKA (reference sequence). The CDR3 is CSASPARQPQAFF. Here the CDR3 DNA reads TGCAGTGCTAGCCCCGCCAGACAACCTCAAGCTTTCTTT.